This entry features one T cell receptor beta chain sequence. The ends were cut back, 0 bases at V and 7 bases at J, with 7 bases in the middle. The CDR3 consists of 13 residues. The data were obtained in a study of control samples from healthy donors and cancer patients. The assay was immunoSEQ multiplex PCR, and TCRdb's table has in-frame clones only and misses some. Here the sample spans 150,000 to 200,000 clones, 91% being singletons. The chain combines TRBV12-3 or TRBV12-4 with TRBJ2-4, with a possible D match to TRBD1 (6 bases). The sequenced sample was blood. The sequence was obtained from a woman between 25 and 40 years old in good health. The CDR3 DNA reads as TGTGCCAGCAGTTTAGCGCAGGGGAACATTCAGTACTTC. It yields the protein CASSLAQGNIQYF.